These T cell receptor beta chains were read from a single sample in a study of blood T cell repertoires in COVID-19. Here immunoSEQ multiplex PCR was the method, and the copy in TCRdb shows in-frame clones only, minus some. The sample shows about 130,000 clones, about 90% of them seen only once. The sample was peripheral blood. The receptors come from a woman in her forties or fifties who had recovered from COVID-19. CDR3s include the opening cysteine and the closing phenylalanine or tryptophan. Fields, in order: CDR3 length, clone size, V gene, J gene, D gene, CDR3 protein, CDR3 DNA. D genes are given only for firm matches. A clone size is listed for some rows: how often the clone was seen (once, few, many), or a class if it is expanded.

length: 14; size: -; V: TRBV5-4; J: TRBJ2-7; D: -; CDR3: CASSQSGSSYEQYF; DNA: TGTGCCAGCAGCCAGAGCGGATCCTCCTACGAGCAGTACTTC
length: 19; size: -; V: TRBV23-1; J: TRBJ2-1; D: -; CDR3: CASSQSAGWTVNSYNEQFF; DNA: TGCGCCAGCAGTCAATCCGCGGGGTGGACGGTTAACTCCTACAATGAGCAGTTCTTC
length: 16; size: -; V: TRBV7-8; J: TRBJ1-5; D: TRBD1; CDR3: CASSLAHGTGEQPQHF; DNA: TGTGCCAGCAGCTTAGCCCACGGGACAGGGGAGCAGCCCCAGCATTTT
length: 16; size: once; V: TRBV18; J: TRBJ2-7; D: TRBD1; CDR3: CASSPSGTGNPYEQYF; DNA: TGTGCCAGCTCACCATCCGGGACAGGGAACCCCTACGAGCAGTACTTC
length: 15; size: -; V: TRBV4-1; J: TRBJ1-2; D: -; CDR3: CASSQDWGASIGYTF; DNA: TGCGCCAGCAGCCAAGATTGGGGAGCCTCTATCGGCTACACCTTC
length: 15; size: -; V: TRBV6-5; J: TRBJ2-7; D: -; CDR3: CASSPGRGISYEQYF; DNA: TGTGCCAGCAGTCCCGGGAGAGGGATTTCCTACGAGCAGTACTTC
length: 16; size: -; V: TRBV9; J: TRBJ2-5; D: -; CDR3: CASSPRGTGAQETQYF; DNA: TGTGCCAGCAGCCCCCGAGGTACTGGAGCCCAAGAGACCCAGTACTTC
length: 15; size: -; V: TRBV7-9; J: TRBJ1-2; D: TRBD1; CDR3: CASTSRDRSPYGYTF; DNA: TGTGCCAGCACCTCCCGGGACAGGAGCCCCTATGGCTACACCTTC
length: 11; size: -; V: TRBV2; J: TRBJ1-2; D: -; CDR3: CASSEQGGYTF; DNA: TGTGCCAGCAGTGAGCAGGGAGGCTACACCTTC
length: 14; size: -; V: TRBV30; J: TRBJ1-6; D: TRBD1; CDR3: CARNTGGRWSPLHF; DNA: TGTGCCCGTAACACAGGGGGAAGATGGTCACCCCTCCACTTT
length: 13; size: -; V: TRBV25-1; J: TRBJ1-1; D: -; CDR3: CASSVKQGTEAFF; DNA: TGTGCCAGCAGTGTTAAACAGGGAACTGAAGCTTTCTTT
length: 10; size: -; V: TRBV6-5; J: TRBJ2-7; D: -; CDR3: CASGAYEQYF; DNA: TGTGCCAGCGGAGCTTACGAGCAGTACTTC
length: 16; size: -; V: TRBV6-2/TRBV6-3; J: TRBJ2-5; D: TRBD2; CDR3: CASSYSSGRTRQTQYF; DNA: TGTGCCAGCAGTTACTCTAGCGGGAGGACGAGGCAGACCCAGTACTTC
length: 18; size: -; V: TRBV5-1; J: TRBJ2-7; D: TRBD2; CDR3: CASSPSRLAGEGSYEQYF; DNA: TGCGCCAGCAGCCCCTCCCGACTAGCGGGGGAAGGATCCTACGAGCAGTACTTC
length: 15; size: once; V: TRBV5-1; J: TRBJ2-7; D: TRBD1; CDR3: CASSYPDRGAYEQYF; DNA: TGCGCCAGCAGCTACCCGGACAGGGGAGCCTACGAGCAGTACTTC
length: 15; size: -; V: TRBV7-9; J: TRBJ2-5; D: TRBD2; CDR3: CASSPAGTSKETQYF; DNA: TGTGCCAGCAGCCCTGCCGGGACTAGCAAAGAGACCCAGTACTTC
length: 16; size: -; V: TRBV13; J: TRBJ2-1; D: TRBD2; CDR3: CASSPGLAGAWNEQFF; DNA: TGTGCCAGCAGCCCGGGACTAGCGGGGGCCTGGAATGAGCAGTTCTTC
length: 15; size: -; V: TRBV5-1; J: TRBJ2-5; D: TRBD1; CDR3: CASRIRTGSKETQYF; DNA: TGCGCCAGCAGAATCCGGACAGGTTCCAAAGAGACCCAGTACTTC
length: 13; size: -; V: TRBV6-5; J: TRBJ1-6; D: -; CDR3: CASRGGRNSPLHF; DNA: TGTGCCAGCAGGGGCGGGAGGAATTCACCCCTCCACTTT
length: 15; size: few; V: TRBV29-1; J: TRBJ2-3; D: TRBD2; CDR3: CSVEDRGTRKSTQYF; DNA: TGCAGCGTTGAAGATCGGGGGACTAGGAAGAGTACGCAGTATTTT
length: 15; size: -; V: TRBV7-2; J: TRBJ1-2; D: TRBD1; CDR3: CASSLVGQGSSGYTF; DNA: TGTGCCAGCAGCTTAGTGGGACAGGGGTCTTCCGGCTACACCTTC
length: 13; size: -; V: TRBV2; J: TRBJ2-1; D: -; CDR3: CASCRDGGGPQFF; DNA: TGTGCCAGCTGCCGGGATGGGGGGGGCCCCCAGTTCTTC
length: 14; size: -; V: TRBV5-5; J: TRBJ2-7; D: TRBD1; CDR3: CASSPGQGAYEQYF; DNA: TGTGCCAGCAGCCCCGGACAGGGGGCTTACGAGCAGTACTTC
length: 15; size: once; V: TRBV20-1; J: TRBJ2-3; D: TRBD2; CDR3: CSASQERGGVDTQYF; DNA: TGCAGTGCTAGTCAGGAGCGGGGGGGCGTCGATACGCAGTATTTT
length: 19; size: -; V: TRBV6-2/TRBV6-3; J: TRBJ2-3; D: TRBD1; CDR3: CASSYSPGQGALTADTQYF; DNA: TGTGCCAGCAGTTACTCCCCGGGACAGGGGGCGCTCACGGCAGATACGCAGTATTTT
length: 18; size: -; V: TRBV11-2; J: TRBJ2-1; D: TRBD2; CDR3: CASSPGTSGRISLNEQFF; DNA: TGTGCCAGCAGCCCTGGGACTAGCGGGAGGATAAGTTTAAATGAGCAGTTCTTC
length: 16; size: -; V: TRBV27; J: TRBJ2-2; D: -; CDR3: CASSIRIGRSTGELFF; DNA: TGTGCCAGTTCTATACGAATCGGGAGATCCACCGGGGAGCTGTTTTTT
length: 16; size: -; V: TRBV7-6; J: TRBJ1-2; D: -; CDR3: CASSPKNRESNYGYTF; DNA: TGTGCCAGCAGCCCAAAAAACAGGGAGAGTAACTATGGCTACACCTTC
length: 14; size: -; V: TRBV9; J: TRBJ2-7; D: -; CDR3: CASSVTGQSYEQYF; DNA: TGTGCCAGCAGCGTGACAGGTCAATCCTACGAGCAGTACTTC
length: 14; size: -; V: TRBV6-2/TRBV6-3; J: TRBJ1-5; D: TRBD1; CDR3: CASSSNRGNQPQHF; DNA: TGTGCCAGCAGTTCCAACAGGGGGAATCAGCCCCAGCATTTT
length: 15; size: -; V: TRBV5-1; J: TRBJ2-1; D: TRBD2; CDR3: CASSLSVAGVNEQFF; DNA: TGCGCCAGCAGCTTGTCGGTAGCGGGAGTTAATGAGCAGTTCTTC
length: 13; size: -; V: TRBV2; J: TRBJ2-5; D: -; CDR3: CASSGTSSGTQYF; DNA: TGTGCCAGCAGTGGGACTTCCTCGGGGACCCAGTACTTC
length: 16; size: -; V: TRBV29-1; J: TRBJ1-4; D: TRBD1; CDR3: CSTHGTVETRDEKLFF; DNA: TGCAGCACACACGGGACAGTAGAAACCAGGGATGAAAAACTGTTTTTT
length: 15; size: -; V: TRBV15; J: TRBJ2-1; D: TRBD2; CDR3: CATSLTSGMYNEQFF; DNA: TGTGCCACCAGCCTGACTAGCGGGATGTACAATGAGCAGTTCTTC
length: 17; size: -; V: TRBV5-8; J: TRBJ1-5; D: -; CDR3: CASSLWERSDSNQPQHF; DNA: TGTGCCAGCAGCTTGTGGGAGAGATCCGATAGCAATCAGCCCCAGCATTTT
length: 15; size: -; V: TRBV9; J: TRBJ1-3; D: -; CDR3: CASSVETGFGNTIYF; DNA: TGTGCCAGCAGCGTAGAAACAGGATTTGGAAACACCATATATTTT
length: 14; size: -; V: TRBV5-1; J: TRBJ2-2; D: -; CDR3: CASSLGHDTGELFF; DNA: TGCGCCAGCAGCTTGGGGCACGACACCGGGGAGCTGTTTTTT
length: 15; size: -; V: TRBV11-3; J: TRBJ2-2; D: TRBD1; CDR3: CASSLTTGPTGELFF; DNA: TGTGCCAGCAGCCTAACGACAGGGCCCACCGGGGAGCTGTTTTTT
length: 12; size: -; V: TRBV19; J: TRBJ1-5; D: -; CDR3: CASSKISQPQHF; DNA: TGTGCCAGTAGTAAAATCTCCCAGCCCCAGCATTTT
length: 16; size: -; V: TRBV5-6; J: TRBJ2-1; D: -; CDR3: CASSLDRGNSYNEQFF; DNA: TGTGCCAGCAGCTTGGACCGAGGAAACTCCTACAATGAGCAGTTCTTC
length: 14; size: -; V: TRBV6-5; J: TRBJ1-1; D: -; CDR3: CASSLTGGYTEAFF; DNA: TGTGCCAGCAGCCTGACAGGTGGATACACTGAAGCTTTCTTT
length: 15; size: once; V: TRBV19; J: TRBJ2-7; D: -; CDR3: CASSSGAKWTYEQYF; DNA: TGTGCCAGTAGTAGCGGGGCGAAGTGGACCTACGAGCAGTACTTC
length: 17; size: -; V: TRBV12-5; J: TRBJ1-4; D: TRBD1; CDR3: CASGLLYRGRTNEKLFF; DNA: TGTGCTAGTGGTCTCCTCTACAGGGGGCGAACTAATGAAAAACTGTTTTTT
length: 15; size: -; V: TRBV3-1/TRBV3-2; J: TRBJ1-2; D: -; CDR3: CASSQEGSKHYGYTF; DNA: TGTGCCAGCAGCCAAGAGGGCAGCAAACATTATGGCTACACCTTC
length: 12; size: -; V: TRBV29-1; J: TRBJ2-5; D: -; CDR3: CSVERAGETQYF; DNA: TGCAGCGTTGAGAGGGCCGGAGAGACCCAGTACTTC
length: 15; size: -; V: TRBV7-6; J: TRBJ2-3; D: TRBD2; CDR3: CASSLGTSGGHTQYF; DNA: TGTGCCAGCAGCTTAGGGACTAGCGGGGGTCATACGCAGTATTTT
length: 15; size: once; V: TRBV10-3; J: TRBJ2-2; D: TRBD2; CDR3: CAIRRRAGGTGELFF; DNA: TGTGCCATCAGACGCAGAGCGGGAGGAACCGGGGAGCTGTTTTTT
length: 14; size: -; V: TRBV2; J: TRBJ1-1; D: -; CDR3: CASTLLPGRTEAFF; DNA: TGTGCCAGCACCCTACTCCCAGGTCGGACTGAAGCTTTCTTT
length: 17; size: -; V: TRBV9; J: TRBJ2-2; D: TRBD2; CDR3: CASSRRRWTRDTGELFF; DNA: TGTGCCAGCAGCCGGAGGCGTTGGACTAGGGATACCGGGGAGCTGTTTTTT
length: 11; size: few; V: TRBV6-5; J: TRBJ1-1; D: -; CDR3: CAARGGTEAFF; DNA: TGTGCCGCCAGGGGAGGGACTGAAGCTTTCTTT
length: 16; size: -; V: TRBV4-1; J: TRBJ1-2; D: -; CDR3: CASSQGWWTANYGYTF; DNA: TGCGCCAGCAGCCAAGGGTGGTGGACTGCCAACTATGGCTACACCTTC
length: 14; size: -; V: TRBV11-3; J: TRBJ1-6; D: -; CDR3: CASSSGQNNSPLHF; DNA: TGTGCCAGCAGCTCAGGACAGAACAATTCACCCCTCCACTTT
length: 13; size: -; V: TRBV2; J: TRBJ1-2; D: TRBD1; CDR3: CASSAQGMGGYTF; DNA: TGTGCCAGCAGTGCACAGGGGATGGGGGGCTACACCTTC
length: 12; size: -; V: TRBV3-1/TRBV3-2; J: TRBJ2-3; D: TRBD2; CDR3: CASSQLQRGQYF; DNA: TGTGCCAGCAGCCAACTCCAGCGGGGGCAGTATTTT
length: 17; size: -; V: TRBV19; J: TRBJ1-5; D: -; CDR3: CASIGGPYLVSNQPQHF; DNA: TGTGCCAGTATAGGAGGGCCGTATTTGGTGTCGAATCAGCCCCAGCATTTT